The following is a T cell receptor (beta chain) sequence with its context. These data are taken from a study of technical replicates of blood from a handful of donors. Assay used: immunoSEQ multiplex PCR; TCRdb lists only in-frame clones, some missing. The sample lists some 14,000 clones; approximately 86% were seen once. Per the germline V gene, CDR1 is MNHEY and CDR2 is SVGAGI. V lost 5 bases, J lost 3 bases, and 6 bases stayed unmatched. This CDR3 region has 14 residues. The receptor comes from a human donor in good health. The rearrangement joins TRBV6-5 to TRBJ2-5, with TRBD1 matching 7 bases. The sequenced sample was PBMCs. The CDR3 nucleotides are TGTGCCAGCAGTGCCATTGGGACAGAAGAGACCCAGTACTTC. Residues: CASSAIGTEETQYF.